Detailed here is one T cell receptor beta chain. This entry comes from a study of blood T cell repertoires in COVID-19. Whole-study context: The samples span acute and convalescent COVID-19 from the United States, Italy and Spain. PBMCs, B-cell-depleted T cells, or T cells were the source of the cDNA or gDNA that made up the material.

Germline assignment: CDR1 SQVTM and CDR2 ANQGSEA. The CDR3 spans 14 residues. V was shortened by 4 bases and J by 0 bases, with 13 bases between the two germline ends. In the source study's methods: From reference gene primer amplification, estimates of nucleated cell counts were derived. TCRdb's copy holds only in-frame clones and misses some; the assay was immunoSEQ multiplex PCR. The D gene and trimming were derived from the DNA, and the V and J assignments and clone size from that table. Here the sample spans over 85,000 clones, 85% to 95% being singletons. The sequence came from a human donor with active COVID-19. The donor label of this sample is uncertain. Sequenced input: peripheral blood. This sequence joins TRBV29-1 and TRBJ2-7, with D maybe TRBD1 (5 bases). In DNA form, the CDR3 reads TGCAGCGTTGTTAGGCAGGGATCCTCCTACGAGCAGTACTTC. Protein: CSVVRQGSSYEQYF.